This T cell receptor beta chain was identified during a study of Ad26.COV2.S vaccination and SARS-CoV-2 variants. Libraries were prepared by immunoSEQ multiplex PCR; TCRdb keeps only in-frame clonotypes and omits some of them. This sample yields about 390,000 clones, of which around 85% are seen a single time; 3% to 3.5% belongs to the top ten. The treatment was: 15 to 20 received Ad26.COV2.S at low or high dose, single or two shots; several received placebo; per-sample allocation not given. Day 63 after the first vaccine or placebo injection was the time point for sampling. Whole-study findings and limits: Spike-specific TCR breadth in vaccine recipients exceeded that seen in placebo recipients.

In regard to this clone: The antigen is undetermined. One end of the junction varies from germline; a read error may be responsible.

From germline, CDR1 is SSHAT and CDR2 FNYEAQ (reference sequence). This CDR3 is built from 15 residues. Material: peripheral blood, obtained in a trial of Ad26.COV2.S vaccine versus placebo. The chain carries TRBV7-7 and TRBJ2-2; 10 bases align to TRBD1. The TCR sequence derives from a person aged 18-60 years who received the Ad26.COV2.S COVID-19 vaccine or a placebo. This chain's CDR3 is CASSFGTGVTGELFF. For the CDR3, the DNA is TGTGCTAGCAGCTTTGGGACAGGGGTGACCGGGGAGCTGTTTTTT.